The entry below describes one T cell receptor beta chain. This sample stems from a study of spatial heterogeneity in lung cancer. Every individual TCR cDNA molecule carried its own unique molecular identifier, which allowed correction of PCR and sequencing errors. TCRdb re-called the 5' RACE reads through MiXCR, storing one row per CDR3 protein. The data hold 35,000 to 55,000 distinct CDR3 sequences, with about 6.8% observed a single time. This CDR3 is 15 amino acids long. Trimming cost V 4 bases and J 0 bases, with 12 bases left between them. In germline, CDR1 is SQVTM, CDR2 ANQGSEA. This sample's time point: sample taken at primary tumor resection.

The TCR comes from a female donor with early-stage non-small cell lung cancer. This specimen was PBMCs, taken at surgery. This chain joins TRBV29-1 and TRBJ2-2; tentatively, D is TRBD2 (5 bases). The CDR3: CSVAGFQTNTGELFF. The CDR3, as DNA: TGCAGCGTTGCGGGATTCCAAACGAACACCGGGGAGCTGTTTTTT.